The subject of this entry is one T cell receptor beta chain. Antigen unknown. The data were taken from a study of long-term antiretroviral therapy in people with HIV. General study points: Pre-ART-expanded clones dominated the repertoire at all time points. Neither ART adherence, viral resistance nor therapy changes were documented.

CDR1 is SGHVS, CDR2 FQNEAQ, per germline. V lost 4 bases and J lost 1, with 13 bases in between. This CDR3 is 15 amino acids long. Per individual, the PBMC samples numbered at least one pre-ART and at least two post-ART. Treatment of all HIV participants took place in the United States. The run of the v3.0 immunoSEQ assay was at survey level. TCRdb keeps only in-frame clones here, not all; method: immunoSEQ multiplex PCR. This sample has roughly 17,000 clones, with approximately 95% found just once. This rearrangement joins TRBV7-8 to TRBJ1-1; D is perhaps TRBD1 (5 bases). Sequencing used unsorted PBMCs, obtained 10.4 years after starting antiretroviral therapy. This sequence originates from a young man with HIV. CDR3 region: CASSSGRGANTEAFF. The CDR3 region has the DNA TGTGCCAGCAGCTCCGGCCGGGGCGCGAACACTGAAGCTTTCTTT.